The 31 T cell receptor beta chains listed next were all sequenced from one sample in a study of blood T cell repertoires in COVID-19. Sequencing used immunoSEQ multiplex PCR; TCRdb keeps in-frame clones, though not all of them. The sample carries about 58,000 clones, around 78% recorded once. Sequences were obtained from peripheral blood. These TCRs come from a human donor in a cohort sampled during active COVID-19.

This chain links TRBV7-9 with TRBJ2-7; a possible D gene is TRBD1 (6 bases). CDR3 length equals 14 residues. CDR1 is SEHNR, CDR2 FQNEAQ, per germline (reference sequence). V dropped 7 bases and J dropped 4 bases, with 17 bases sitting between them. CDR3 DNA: TGTGCCAGCACCTCTGGGGGCCATTTGTACGAGCAGTACTTC. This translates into CASTSGGHLYEQYF.

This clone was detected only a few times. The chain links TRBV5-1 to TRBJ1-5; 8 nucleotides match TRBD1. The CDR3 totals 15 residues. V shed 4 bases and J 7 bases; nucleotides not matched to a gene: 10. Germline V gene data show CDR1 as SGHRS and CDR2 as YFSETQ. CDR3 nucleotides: TGCGCCAGCAGCAAGGAGACAGGGGTGGGACAGCCCCAGCATTTT. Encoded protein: CASSKETGVGQPQHF.

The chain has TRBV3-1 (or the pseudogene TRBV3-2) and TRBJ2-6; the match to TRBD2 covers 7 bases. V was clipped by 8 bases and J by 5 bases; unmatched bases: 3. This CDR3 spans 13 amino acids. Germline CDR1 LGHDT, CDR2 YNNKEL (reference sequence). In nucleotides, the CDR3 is TGTGCCAGCGGGAGGGTCAGGGCCAACGTCCTGACTTTC. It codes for CASGRVRANVLTF.

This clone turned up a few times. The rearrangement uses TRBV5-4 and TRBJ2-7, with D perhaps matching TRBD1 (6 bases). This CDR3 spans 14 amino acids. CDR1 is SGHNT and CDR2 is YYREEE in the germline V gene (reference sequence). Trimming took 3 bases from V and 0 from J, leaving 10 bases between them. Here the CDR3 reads CASSWTANSYEQYF. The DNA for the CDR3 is TGTGCCAGCAGCTGGACAGCAAACTCCTACGAGCAGTACTTC.

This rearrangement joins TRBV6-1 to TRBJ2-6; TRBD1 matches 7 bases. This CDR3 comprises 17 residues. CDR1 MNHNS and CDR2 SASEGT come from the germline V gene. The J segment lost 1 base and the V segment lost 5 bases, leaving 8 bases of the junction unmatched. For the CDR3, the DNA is TGTGCCAGCAGTAAAGGACAGGCCTTATCTGGGGCCAACGTCCTGACTTTC. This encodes CASSKGQALSGANVLTF.

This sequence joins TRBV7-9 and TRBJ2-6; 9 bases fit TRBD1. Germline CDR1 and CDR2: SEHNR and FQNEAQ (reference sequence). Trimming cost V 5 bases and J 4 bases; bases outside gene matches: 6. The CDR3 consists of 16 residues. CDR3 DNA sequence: TGTGCCAGCAGCGCCCGGACAGGGGCCGGGGCCAACGTCCTGACTTTC. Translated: CASSARTGAGANVLTF.

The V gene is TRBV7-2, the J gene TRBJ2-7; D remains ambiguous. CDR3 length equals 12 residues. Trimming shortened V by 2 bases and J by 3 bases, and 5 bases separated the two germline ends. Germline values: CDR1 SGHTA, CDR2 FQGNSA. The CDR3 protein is CASSLRSYEQYF. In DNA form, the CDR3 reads TGTGCCAGCAGCTTACGGAGCTACGAGCAGTACTTC. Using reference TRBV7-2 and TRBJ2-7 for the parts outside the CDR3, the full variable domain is GAGVSQSPSNKVTEKGKDVELRCDPISGHTALYWYRQSLGQGLEFLIYFQGNSAPDKSGLPSDRFSAERTGGSVSTLTIQRTQQEDSAVYLCASSLRSYEQYFGPGTRLTVT.

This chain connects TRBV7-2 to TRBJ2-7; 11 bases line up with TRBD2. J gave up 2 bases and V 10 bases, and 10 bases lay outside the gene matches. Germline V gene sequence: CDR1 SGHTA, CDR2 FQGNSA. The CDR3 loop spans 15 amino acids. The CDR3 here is CATQIAGGPTYEQYF. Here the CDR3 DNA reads TGTGCCACCCAAATAGCGGGGGGGCCCACCTACGAGCAGTACTTC.

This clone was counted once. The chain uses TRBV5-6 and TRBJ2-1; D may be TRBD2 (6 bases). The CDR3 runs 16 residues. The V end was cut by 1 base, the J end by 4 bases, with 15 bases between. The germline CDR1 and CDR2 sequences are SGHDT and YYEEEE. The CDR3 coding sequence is TGTGCCAGCAGCTTGCGGAGTGGGGGGAATTACAATGAGCAGTTCTTC. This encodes CASSLRSGGNYNEQFF.

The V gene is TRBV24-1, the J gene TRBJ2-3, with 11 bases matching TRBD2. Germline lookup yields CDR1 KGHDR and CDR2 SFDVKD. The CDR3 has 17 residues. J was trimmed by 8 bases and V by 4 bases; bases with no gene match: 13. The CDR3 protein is CATSDEGLADTWGTQYF. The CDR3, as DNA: TGTGCCACCAGTGACGAGGGACTAGCGGACACCTGGGGTACGCAGTATTTT.

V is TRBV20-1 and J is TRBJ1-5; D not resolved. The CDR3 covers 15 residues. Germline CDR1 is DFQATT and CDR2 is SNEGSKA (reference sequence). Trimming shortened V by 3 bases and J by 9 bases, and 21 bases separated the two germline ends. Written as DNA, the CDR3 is TGCAGTGCTAGTGGGCGTGGAGACCCTCTCGGGCCCCAGCATTTT. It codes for CSASGRGDPLGPQHF.

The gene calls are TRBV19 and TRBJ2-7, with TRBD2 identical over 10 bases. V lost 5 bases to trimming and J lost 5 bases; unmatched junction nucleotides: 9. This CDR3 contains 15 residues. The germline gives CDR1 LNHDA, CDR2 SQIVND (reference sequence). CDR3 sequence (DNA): TGTGCCAGTAGTCAACCGGGACTAGCGAGGGACGAGCAGTACTTC. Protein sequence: CASSQPGLARDEQYF.

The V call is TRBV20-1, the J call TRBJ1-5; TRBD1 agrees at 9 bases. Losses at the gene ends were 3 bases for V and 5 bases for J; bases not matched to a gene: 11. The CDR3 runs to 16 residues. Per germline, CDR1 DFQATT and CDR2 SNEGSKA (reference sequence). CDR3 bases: TGCAGTGCTAGTAGTTGGACAGGGGTACCCTATCAGCCCCAGCATTTT. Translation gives CSASSWTGVPYQPQHF.

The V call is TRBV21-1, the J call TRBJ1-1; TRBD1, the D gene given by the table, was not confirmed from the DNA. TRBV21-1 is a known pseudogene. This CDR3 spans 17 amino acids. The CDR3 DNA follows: TGTGCCAGCAGCAAGGCTTCAGGGTATCGGCGGACCACTGAAGCTTTCTTT. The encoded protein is CASSKASGYRRTTEAFF.

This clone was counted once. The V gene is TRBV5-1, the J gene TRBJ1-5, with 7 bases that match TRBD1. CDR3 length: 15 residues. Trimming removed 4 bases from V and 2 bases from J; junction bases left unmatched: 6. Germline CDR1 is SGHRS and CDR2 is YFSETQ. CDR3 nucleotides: TGCGCCAGCAGCAAGTCAGGGGGAGGCAATCAGCCCCAGCATTTT. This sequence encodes CASSKSGGGNQPQHF.

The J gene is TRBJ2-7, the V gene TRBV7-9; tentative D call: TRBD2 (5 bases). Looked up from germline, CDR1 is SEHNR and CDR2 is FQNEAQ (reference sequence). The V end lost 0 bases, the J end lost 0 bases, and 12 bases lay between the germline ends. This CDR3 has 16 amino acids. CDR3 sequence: CASSLATDWSSYEQYF. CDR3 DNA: TGTGCCAGCAGCTTAGCGACGGACTGGAGCTCCTACGAGCAGTACTTC.

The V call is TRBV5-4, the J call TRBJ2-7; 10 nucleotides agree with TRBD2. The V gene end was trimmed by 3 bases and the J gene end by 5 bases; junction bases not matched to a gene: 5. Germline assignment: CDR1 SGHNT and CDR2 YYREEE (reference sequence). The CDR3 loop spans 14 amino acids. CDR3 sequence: CASSSGLASHEQYF. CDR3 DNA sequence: TGTGCCAGCAGCTCGGGACTAGCGTCCCACGAGCAGTACTTC.

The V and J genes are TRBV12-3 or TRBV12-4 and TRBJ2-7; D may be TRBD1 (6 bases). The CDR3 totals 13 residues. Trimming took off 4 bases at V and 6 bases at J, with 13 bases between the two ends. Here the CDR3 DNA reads TGTGCCAGCAGTTCCCAGGGGTTTGGCGAGCAGTACTTC. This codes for CASSSQGFGEQYF.

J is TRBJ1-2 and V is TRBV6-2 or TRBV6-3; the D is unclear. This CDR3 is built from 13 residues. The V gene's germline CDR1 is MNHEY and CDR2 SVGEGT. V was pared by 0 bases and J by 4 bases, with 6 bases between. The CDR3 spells CASSYSAVYGYTF. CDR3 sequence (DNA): TGTGCCAGCAGTTACTCGGCCGTCTATGGCTACACCTTC.

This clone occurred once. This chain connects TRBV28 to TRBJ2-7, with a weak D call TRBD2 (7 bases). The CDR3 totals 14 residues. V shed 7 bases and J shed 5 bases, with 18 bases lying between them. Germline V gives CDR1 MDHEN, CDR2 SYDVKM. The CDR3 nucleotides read TGTGCCAGCAAACTCTCTGGGGGGGGCGACGAGCAGTACTTC. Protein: CASKLSGGGDEQYF.

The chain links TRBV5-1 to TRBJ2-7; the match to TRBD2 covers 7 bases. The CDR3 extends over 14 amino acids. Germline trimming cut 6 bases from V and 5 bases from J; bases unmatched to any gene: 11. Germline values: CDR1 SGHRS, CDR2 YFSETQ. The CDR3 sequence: CASTRVAGDHEQYF. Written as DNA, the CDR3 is TGCGCCAGCACCCGGGTGGCGGGAGACCACGAGCAGTACTTC.

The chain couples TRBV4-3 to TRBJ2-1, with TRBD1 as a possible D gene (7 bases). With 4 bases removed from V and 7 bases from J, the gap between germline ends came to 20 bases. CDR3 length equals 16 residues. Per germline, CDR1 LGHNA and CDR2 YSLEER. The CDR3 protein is CASSRHWDPGGNEQFF. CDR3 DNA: TGCGCCAGCAGCCGACATTGGGATCCAGGGGGGAATGAGCAGTTCTTC.

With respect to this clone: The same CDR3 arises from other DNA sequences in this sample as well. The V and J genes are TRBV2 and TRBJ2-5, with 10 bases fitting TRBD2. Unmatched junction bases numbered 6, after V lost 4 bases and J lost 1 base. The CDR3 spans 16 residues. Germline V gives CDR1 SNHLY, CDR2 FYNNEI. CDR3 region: CASSALTSGSQETQYF. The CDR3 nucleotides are TGTGCCAGCAGTGCACTGACTAGCGGGTCCCAAGAGACCCAGTACTTC.

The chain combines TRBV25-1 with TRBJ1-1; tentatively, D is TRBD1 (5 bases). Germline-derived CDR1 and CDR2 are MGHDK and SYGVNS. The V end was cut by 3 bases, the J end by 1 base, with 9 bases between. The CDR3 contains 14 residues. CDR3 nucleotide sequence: TGTGCCAGCAGTGAGACGACAGAGAACACTGAAGCTTTCTTT. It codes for CASSETTENTEAFF.

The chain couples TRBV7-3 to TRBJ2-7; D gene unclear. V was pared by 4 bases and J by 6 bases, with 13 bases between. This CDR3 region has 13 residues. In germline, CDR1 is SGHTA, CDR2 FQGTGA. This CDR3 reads CASSSTTGGEQYF. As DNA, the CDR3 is TGTGCCAGCAGCTCCACGACGGGTGGCGAGCAGTACTTC.

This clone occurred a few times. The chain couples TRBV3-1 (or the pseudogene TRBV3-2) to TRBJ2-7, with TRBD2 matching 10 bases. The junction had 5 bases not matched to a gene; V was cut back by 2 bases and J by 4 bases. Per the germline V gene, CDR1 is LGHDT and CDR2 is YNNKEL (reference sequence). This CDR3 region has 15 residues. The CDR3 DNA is TGTGCCAGCAGCCAATGGCCTAGCGGGAGTTACGAGCAGTACTTC. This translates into CASSQWPSGSYEQYF.

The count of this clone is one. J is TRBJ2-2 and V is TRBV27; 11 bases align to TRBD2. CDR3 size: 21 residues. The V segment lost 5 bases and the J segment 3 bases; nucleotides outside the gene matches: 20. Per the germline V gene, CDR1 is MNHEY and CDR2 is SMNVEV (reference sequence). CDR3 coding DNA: TGTGCCAGCAGTCCAATTCGACTAGCGGGATTGAGGGTAGGGTACACCGGGGAGCTGTTTTTT. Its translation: CASSPIRLAGLRVGYTGELFF.

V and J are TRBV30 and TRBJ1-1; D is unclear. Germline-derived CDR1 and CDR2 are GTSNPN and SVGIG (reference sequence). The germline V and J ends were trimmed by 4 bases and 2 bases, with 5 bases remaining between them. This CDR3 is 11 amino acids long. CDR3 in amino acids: CAWNTNTEAFF. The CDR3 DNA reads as TGTGCCTGGAACACAAACACTGAAGCTTTCTTT.

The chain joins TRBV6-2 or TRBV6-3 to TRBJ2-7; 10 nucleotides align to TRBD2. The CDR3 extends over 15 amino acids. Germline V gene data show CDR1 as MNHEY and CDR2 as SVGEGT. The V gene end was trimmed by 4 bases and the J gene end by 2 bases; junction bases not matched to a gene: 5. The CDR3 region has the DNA TGTGCCAGCAGTTCCCGACTAGCGGGTACCTACGAGCAGTACTTC. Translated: CASSSRLAGTYEQYF.

The DNA of the CDR3 is TGTGCCAGCAGCCAAGATGTCAGGGGAATCGGTGGCTACACCTTC. Translation: CASSQDVRGIGGYTF. The chain combines TRBV14 with TRBJ1-2; D may be TRBD1 (6 bases). Trimming removed 0 bases from V and 7 bases from J, with 15 bases in between. This CDR3 region has 15 residues. CDR1 and CDR2 (germline): SGHDN, FVKESK. Using reference TRBV14 and TRBJ1-2 for the parts outside the CDR3, the full variable domain is EAGVTQFPSHSVIEKGQTVTLRCDPISGHDNLYWYRRVMGKEIKFLLHFVKESKQDESGMPNNRFLAERTGGTYSTLKVQPAELEDSGVYFCASSQDVRGIGGYTFGSGTRLTVV.

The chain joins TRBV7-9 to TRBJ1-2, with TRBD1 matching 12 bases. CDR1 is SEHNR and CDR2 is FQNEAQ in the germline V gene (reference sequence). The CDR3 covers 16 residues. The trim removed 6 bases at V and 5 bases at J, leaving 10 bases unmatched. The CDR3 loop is CASRPLGQGAGYGYTF. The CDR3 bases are TGTGCCAGCAGGCCTCTGGGACAGGGGGCAGGGTATGGCTACACCTTC.